A selection of T cell receptor beta chains follows, all from one sample in a study of blood T cell repertoires in COVID-19. Sequenced by immunoSEQ multiplex PCR; TCRdb stores in-frame clones only, minus some. The sample consists of roughly 500,000 clones, 89% of them appearing once. The sample was peripheral blood. These receptors came from a man aged 18 to 30 with COVID-19, enrolled during active disease. Both conserved end residues are part of each CDR3. A D gene is named only where the DNA matches it firmly. Where a row states a size, it is once, few, many or the class of an expanded clone; other rows omit it.

TRBD1	TRBV5-6	once	TRBJ1-5	TGTGCCAGCAGCTTGGGAGGGGGCCAGCCCCAGCATTTT	CASSLGGGQPQHF
NA	TRBV19	NA	TRBJ1-2	TGTGCCAGTAGTCAGGGTGGCGGCTACACCTTC	CASSQGGGYTF
NA	TRBV20-1	NA	TRBJ2-5	TGCAGTGCTAGTAACGTCCGGGGATTTCAAGAGACCCAGTACTTC	CSASNVRGFQETQYF
TRBD2	TRBV11-3	NA	TRBJ2-1	TGTGCCAGCAGCTTAGATAGCGGGACTGAGCAGTTCTTC	CASSLDSGTEQFF
NA	TRBV6-5	NA	TRBJ1-2	TGTGCCAGCAGTAGTCGGTATGGCTACACCTTC	CASSSRYGYTF
NA	TRBV6-5	NA	TRBJ1-1	TGTGCCAGCAGTTACTCCTGGCAGGGTGGTAACACTGAAGCTTTCTTT	CASSYSWQGGNTEAFF
NA	TRBV15	NA	TRBJ2-3	TGTGCCACCAGCGCCCCGGGTGTTATGGATACGCAGTATTTT	CATSAPGVMDTQYF
NA	TRBV10-3	NA	TRBJ1-5	TGTGCCATCAGTGAGTCCCAAAATCAGCCCCAGCATTTT	CAISESQNQPQHF
NA	TRBV12-1	NA	TRBJ2-7	TGTGCCAGCAGCCCGAAGCGGGGGGAAACCTACGAGCAGTACTTC	CASSPKRGETYEQYF
TRBD2	TRBV9	NA	TRBJ2-1	TGTGCCAGCAGCGGCTCTAGCGGGAGGAACAATGAGCAGTTCTTC	CASSGSSGRNNEQFF
TRBD2	TRBV29-1	NA	TRBJ2-3	TGCAGCGTTTTGGGTGGGGGGGACTACCAAACAGATACGCAGTATTTT	CSVLGGGDYQTDTQYF
NA	TRBV27	NA	TRBJ2-7	TGTGCCAGCAGTTACTCTCCGGGACTTCTTCCTTACGAGCAGTACTTC	CASSYSPGLLPYEQYF
TRBD2	TRBV15	once	TRBJ2-1	TGTGCCACCAGCACGAGAGCGGGAGGGTCCTACAATGAGCAGTTCTTC	CATSTRAGGSYNEQFF
TRBD1	TRBV24-1	NA	TRBJ2-7	TGTGCCACCAGTGGGCGACAGGGGAGCTCCTACGAGCAGTACTTC	CATSGRQGSSYEQYF
NA	TRBV28	NA	TRBJ2-7	TGTGCCAGCAGTTTCTCGTCCTACGAGCAGTACTTC	CASSFSSYEQYF
TRBD1	TRBV2	NA	TRBJ2-7	TGTGCCAGCAGTGAAAACAGGGGGCCCTACGAGCAGTACTTC	CASSENRGPYEQYF
NA	TRBV15	NA	TRBJ1-5	TGTGCCACCAGCAGAGATCGTCGACTTTTGGTCCAGCCCCAGCATTTT	CATSRDRRLLVQPQHF
TRBD1	TRBV6-5	NA	TRBJ1-1	TGTGCCACGAAGGAGGGGGCCTTTGACACTGAAGCTTTCTTT	CATKEGAFDTEAFF
NA	TRBV20-1	NA	TRBJ2-7	TGCAGTGCTGGGGACACCTACGAGCAGTACTTC	CSAGDTYEQYF
NA	TRBV19	NA	TRBJ2-7	TGTGCCAGTAGTACCATCGGGGTAGTTCAGGGGAGCTCCTACGAGCAGTACTTC	CASSTIGVVQGSSYEQYF
NA	TRBV19	many	TRBJ1-2	TGTGCCAGTAGTACGACGACAAGTAACTATGGCTACACCTTC	CASSTTTSNYGYTF
TRBD1	TRBV15	NA	TRBJ1-2	TGTGCCACCAGCAGAGATCAGGGGGCTGGCTATGGCTACACCTTC	CATSRDQGAGYGYTF
TRBD1	TRBV14	NA	TRBJ2-3	TGTGCCAGCAGCCAAGGCGGGGACAGGATCACAGATACGCAGTATTTT	CASSQGGDRITDTQYF
TRBD2	TRBV5-1	NA	TRBJ2-2	TGCGCCAGCAGCCCTAGCGGGGGGAACACCGGGGAGCTGTTTTTT	CASSPSGGNTGELFF
TRBD1	TRBV9	NA	TRBJ2-7	TGTGCCAGCAGCGTGGAAGGGGGCAGATACGAGCAGTACTTC	CASSVEGGRYEQYF
NA	TRBV11-2	NA	TRBJ2-7	TGTGCCAGCAGTGTGGCTAGCTATTCCTACGAGCAGTACTTC	CASSVASYSYEQYF
TRBD2	TRBV30	NA	TRBJ2-2	TGTGCCTGGAGTAAACTAGCGGGCCCTTTCGGGGAGCTGTTTTTT	CAWSKLAGPFGELFF
TRBD2	TRBV5-1	NA	TRBJ2-3	TGCGCCAGCAGCGGGGGGCTAGCGGGAGTCACAGATACGCAGTATTTT	CASSGGLAGVTDTQYF
NA	TRBV5-4	NA	TRBJ2-7	TGTGCCAGCAGCCAGGGCCAGGAGAGGACCTACGAGCAGTACTTC	CASSQGQERTYEQYF
TRBD1	TRBV19	NA	TRBJ2-4	TGTGCCACCCAGGGGGTCGGCAAAAACATTCAGTACTTC	CATQGVGKNIQYF
NA	TRBV2	NA	TRBJ1-2	TGTGCCAGCCACAGAGTTATGGGCTACACCTTC	CASHRVMGYTF
NA	TRBV3-1/TRBV3-2	NA	TRBJ1-1	TGTGCCAGCAGCCAAGTAGAATCCTCCGAAGCTTTCTTT	CASSQVESSEAFF
NA	TRBV14	once	TRBJ2-5	TGTGCCAGCAGCCCGACGGGGTCGGAGACCCAGTACTTC	CASSPTGSETQYF
NA	TRBV9	NA	TRBJ2-1	TGTGCCAGCAGCGCCTTACTAGGTCTGGCTGAGCAGTTCTTC	CASSALLGLAEQFF
NA	TRBV7-2	NA	TRBJ2-7	TGTGCCAGCAGCTTAGGGGTAGGGGCCTACGAGCAGTACTTC	CASSLGVGAYEQYF
NA	TRBV11-3	few	TRBJ2-1	TGTGCCAGCAGACTGACCGGGTCGAGAAATGAGCAGTTCTTC	CASRLTGSRNEQFF
TRBD1	TRBV5-4	once	TRBJ2-7	TGTGCCAGCAAGGGACAGGGGCCCGACGAGCAGTACTTC	CASKGQGPDEQYF
TRBD2	TRBV20-1	few	TRBJ2-3	TGCAGTGCTAGTAAATCGGGGCTAGCGGTTATGTGGACGCAGTATTTT	CSASKSGLAVMWTQYF
TRBD1	TRBV19	NA	TRBJ2-2	TGTGCCAGTAGTTCCACAGGGGGATTAGGCGGGGAGCTGTTTTTT	CASSSTGGLGGELFF
NA	TRBV19	NA	TRBJ2-1	TGTGCCAGTACACTCGTTGCGGGCAATGAGCAGTTCTTC	CASTLVAGNEQFF
TRBD1	TRBV19	NA	TRBJ1-4	TGTGCCAGTAGTCCGCAGGGGGCTAATGAAAAACTGTTTTTT	CASSPQGANEKLFF
NA	TRBV28	NA	TRBJ2-1	TGTGCCAGCGACCCTTCGGGAGCAGGTTACAATGAGCAGTTCTTC	CASDPSGAGYNEQFF
TRBD2	TRBV6-4	once	TRBJ2-1	TGTGCCAGCAGTGACGTCCTAGCGGGAGTCAATGAGCAGTTCTTC	CASSDVLAGVNEQFF
NA	TRBV5-1	NA	TRBJ1-1	TGCGCCAGCAGCTTGCAGGGCTCGGGCACTGAAGCTTTCTTT	CASSLQGSGTEAFF
NA	TRBV5-1	NA	TRBJ1-2	TGCGCCAGCAGCCCGATAGTCGACTATGGCTACACCTTC	CASSPIVDYGYTF
NA	TRBV27	NA	TRBJ2-3	TGTGCCAGCAGCCCAATCGGGGGAGTCACAGATACGCAGTATTTT	CASSPIGGVTDTQYF
TRBD2	TRBV7-8	NA	TRBJ2-1	TGTGCCAGCAGCCCTGCCCGGGGGGCCTACAATGAGCAGTTCTTC	CASSPARGAYNEQFF
NA	TRBV5-4	NA	TRBJ2-5	TGTGCCAGCAGCTTGGGGGATAGGGGGACCCAGTACTTC	CASSLGDRGTQYF